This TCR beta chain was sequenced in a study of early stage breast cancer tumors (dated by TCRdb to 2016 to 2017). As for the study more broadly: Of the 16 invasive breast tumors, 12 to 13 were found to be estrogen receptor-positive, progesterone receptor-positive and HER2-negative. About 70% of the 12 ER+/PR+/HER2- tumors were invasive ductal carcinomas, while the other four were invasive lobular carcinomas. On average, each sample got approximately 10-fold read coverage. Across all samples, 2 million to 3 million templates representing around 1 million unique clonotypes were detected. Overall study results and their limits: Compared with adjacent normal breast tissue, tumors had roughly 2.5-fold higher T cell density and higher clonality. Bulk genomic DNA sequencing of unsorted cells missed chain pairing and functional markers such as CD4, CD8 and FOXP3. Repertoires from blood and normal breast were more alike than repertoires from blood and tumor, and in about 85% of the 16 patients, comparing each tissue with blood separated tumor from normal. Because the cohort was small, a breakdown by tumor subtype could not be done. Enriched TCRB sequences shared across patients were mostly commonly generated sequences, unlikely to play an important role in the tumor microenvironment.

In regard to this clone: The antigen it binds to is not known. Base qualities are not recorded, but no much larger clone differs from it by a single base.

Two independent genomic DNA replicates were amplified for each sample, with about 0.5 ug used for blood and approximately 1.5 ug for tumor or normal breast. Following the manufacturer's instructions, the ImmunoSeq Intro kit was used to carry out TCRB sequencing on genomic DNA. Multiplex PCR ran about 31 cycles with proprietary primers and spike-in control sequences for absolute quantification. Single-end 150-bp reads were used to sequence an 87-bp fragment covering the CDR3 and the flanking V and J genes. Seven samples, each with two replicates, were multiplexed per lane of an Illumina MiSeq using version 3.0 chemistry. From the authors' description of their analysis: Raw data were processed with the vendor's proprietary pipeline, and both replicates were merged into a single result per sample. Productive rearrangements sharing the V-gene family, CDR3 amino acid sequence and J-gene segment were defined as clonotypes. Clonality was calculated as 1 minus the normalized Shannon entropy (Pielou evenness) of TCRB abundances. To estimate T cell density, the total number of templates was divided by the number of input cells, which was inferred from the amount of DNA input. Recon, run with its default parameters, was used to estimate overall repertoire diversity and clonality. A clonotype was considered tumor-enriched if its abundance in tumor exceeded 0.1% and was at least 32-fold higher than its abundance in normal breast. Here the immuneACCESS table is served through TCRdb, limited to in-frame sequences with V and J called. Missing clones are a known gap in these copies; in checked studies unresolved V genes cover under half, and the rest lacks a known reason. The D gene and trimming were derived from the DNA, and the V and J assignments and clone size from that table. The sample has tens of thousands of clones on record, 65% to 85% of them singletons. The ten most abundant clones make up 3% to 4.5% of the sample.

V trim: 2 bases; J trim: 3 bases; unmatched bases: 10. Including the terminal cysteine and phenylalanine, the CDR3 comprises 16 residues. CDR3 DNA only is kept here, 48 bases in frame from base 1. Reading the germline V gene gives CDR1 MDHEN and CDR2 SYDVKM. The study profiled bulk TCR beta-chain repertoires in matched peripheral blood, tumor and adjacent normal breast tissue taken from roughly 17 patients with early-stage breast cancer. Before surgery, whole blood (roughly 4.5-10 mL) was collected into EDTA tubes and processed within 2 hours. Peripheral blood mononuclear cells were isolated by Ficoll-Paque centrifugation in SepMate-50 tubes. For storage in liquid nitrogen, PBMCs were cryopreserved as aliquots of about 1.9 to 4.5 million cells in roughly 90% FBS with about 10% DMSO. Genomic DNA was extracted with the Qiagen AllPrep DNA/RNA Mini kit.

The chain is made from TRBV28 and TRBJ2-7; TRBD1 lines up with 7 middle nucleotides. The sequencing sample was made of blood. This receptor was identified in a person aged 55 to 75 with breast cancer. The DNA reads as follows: TGTGCCAGCAGTTTACCGTCCATGACAGGGAGCTACGAGCAGTACTTC. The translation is CASSLPSMTGSYEQYF.